This T cell receptor (beta chain) emerged from a study of blood T cell repertoires in COVID-19. Here immunoSEQ multiplex PCR was the method, and the copy in TCRdb shows in-frame clones only, minus some. The profile shows approximately 210,000 clones, 80% of them singletons. The CDR3 extends over 14 amino acids. Per germline, CDR1 MNHEY and CDR2 SMNVEV (reference sequence). V lost 5 bases and J lost 4, with 14 bases in between. The sequence derives from a young man with acute COVID-19. The sequenced sample consisted of PBMCs or T cells enriched from blood (not recorded which). The rearrangement joins TRBV27 to TRBJ1-1; D possibly corresponds to TRBD1 (6 bases). CDR3 residues: CASSKQGGGTEAFF. DNA for the CDR3: TGTGCCAGCAGTAAACAGGGCGGGGGCACTGAAGCTTTCTTT.